Presented here are 27 T cell receptor beta chains from one specimen sequenced in a study of CD8 T cells in Susac syndrome. Reverse transcription of about 0.5 to 1 ug RNA was performed with random hexamers. TCRdb called the immunoSEQ multiplex PCR reads again in MiXCR, with one record for every CDR3 protein. This sample has approximately 100,000 distinct CDR3 sequences; 90% to 98% occur once, and the top ten carry more than 0.08%. Sequencing used CD4+ T cells from PBMCs. These receptor sequences come from a human donor in good health.

The J gene is TRBJ2-5, the V gene TRBV3-1; 8 nucleotides align to TRBD2. The ends lost 2 bases at V and 2 bases at J; junction bases unmatched: 4. CDR1 is LGHDT, CDR2 YNNKEL, per germline (reference sequence). The CDR3 has 15 amino acids. The CDR3 bases are TGTGCCAGCAGCCAACTAGCGGGTGGGCAAGAGACCCAGTACTTC. The encoded protein is CASSQLAGGQETQYF.

This sequence joins TRBV7-2 and TRBJ2-3, with D possibly matching TRBD2 (6 bases). CDR1 is SGHTA and CDR2 is FQGNSA in the germline V gene. The CDR3 is 14 amino acids. Trimming removed 5 bases from V and 1 base from J, with 10 bases in between. CDR3 residues: CASSPRLGTDTQYF. The CDR3 DNA sequence: TGTGCCAGCAGCCCCCGACTAGGCACAGATACGCAGTATTTT.

This rearrangement joins TRBV6-1 to TRBJ2-7; 9 nucleotides line up with TRBD1. V was pared by 6 bases and J by 2 bases, with 14 bases of the junction left unmatched. The CDR3 length is 17 residues. The germline V gene has CDR1 MNHNS and CDR2 SASEGT. This CDR3 reads CASRRNVRDREAYEQYF. The CDR3 DNA follows: TGTGCCAGCAGGCGTAATGTCCGGGACAGGGAGGCCTACGAGCAGTACTTC.

This clonotype appeared once. The chain has TRBV7-2 and TRBJ2-2, with 9 positions matching TRBD2. Germline lookup yields CDR1 SGHTA and CDR2 FQGNSA. The CDR3 is 16 amino acids. V trimming: 6 bases; J trimming: 1 base; junction bases outside the gene matches: 6. CDR3 region: CASRKGLARNTGELFF. The CDR3 DNA is TGTGCCAGCAGAAAAGGACTAGCGAGGAACACCGGGGAGCTGTTTTTT.

The chain couples TRBV29-1 to TRBJ1-4; unclear D gene. The CDR3 has 11 amino acids. Trimming took off 4 bases at V and 8 bases at J, with 8 bases between the two ends. The germline V gene encodes CDR1 SQVTM and CDR2 ANQGSEA. This CDR3 is CSVGGPEKLFF. Here the CDR3 DNA reads TGCAGCGTTGGGGGTCCCGAAAAACTGTTTTTT.

This chain joins TRBV3-1 and TRBJ2-5; 8 bases align to TRBD2. The CDR3 is 17 residues long. The germline V gene has CDR1 LGHDT and CDR2 YNNKEL (reference sequence). Trimming cost V 1 base and J 2 bases; bases outside gene matches: 9. The CDR3: CASSQGVWTSSQETQYF. For the CDR3, the DNA is TGTGCCAGCAGCCAAGGTGTATGGACTAGCTCACAAGAGACCCAGTACTTC.

The chain uses TRBV12-3 or TRBV12-4 and TRBJ1-4, with 9 bases matching TRBD1. With 1 base clipped from V and 3 bases from J, the junction kept 0 bases outside the gene matches. CDR3 size: 15 residues. CDR3 loop: CASSLGTGANEKLFF. CDR3 in DNA: TGTGCCAGCAGTTTAGGGACAGGGGCTAATGAAAAACTGTTTTTT.

The V and J genes are TRBV7-3 and TRBJ1-2, with D perhaps matching TRBD1 (6 bases). The V gene lost 4 bases and the J gene lost 6 bases, with 12 bases spanning the gap. The CDR3 runs 13 residues. Germline CDR1 SGHTA, CDR2 FQGTGA. CDR3 region: CASSSSGTNGYTF. The CDR3 DNA is TGTGCCAGCAGCTCCTCCGGGACAAATGGCTACACCTTC. The whole variable domain, remainder taken from reference TRBV7-3 and TRBJ1-2, is GAGVSQTPSNKVTEKGKYVELRCDPISGHTALYWYRQSLGQGPEFLIYFQGTGAADDSGLPNDRFFAVRPEGSVSTLKIQRTERGDSAVYLCASSSSGTNGYTFGSGTRLTVV.

This clonotype was counted once. The chain uses TRBV20-1 and TRBJ2-5, with 7 bases lining up with TRBD2. This CDR3 has 16 amino acids. Trimming removed 3 bases from V and 6 bases from J; junction bases left unmatched: 16. CDR1 is DFQATT and CDR2 is SNEGSKA in the germline V gene (reference sequence). CDR3 in amino acids: CSASGGIGGGIQTQYF. The CDR3 region has the DNA TGCAGTGCTAGCGGGGGGATTGGCGGTGGGATACAGACCCAGTACTTC.

V is TRBV15 and J is TRBJ1-3; D is undetermined. This CDR3 spans 15 amino acids. CDR1 and CDR2 (germline): LNHNV, YYDKDF (reference sequence). V dropped 3 bases and J dropped 1 base, with 10 bases sitting between them. DNA of the CDR3: TGTGCCACCAGCAGGGACGGGAAGTCTGGAAACACCATATATTTT. It yields the protein CATSRDGKSGNTIYF.

The rearrangement joins TRBV2 to TRBJ2-2; 14 bases fit TRBD2. This CDR3 is built from 15 residues. The germline CDR1 and CDR2 sequences are SNHLY and FYNNEI. Trimming took 6 bases from V and 5 from J; bases not matched to a gene: 2. The chain's CDR3 is CASSGTSGGTGELFF. The CDR3 DNA follows: TGTGCCAGCAGCGGGACTAGCGGGGGAACCGGGGAGCTGTTTTTT.

The J gene is TRBJ1-5, the V gene TRBV28, with D unclear. CDR1 is MDHEN, CDR2 SYDVKM, per germline. This CDR3 spans 12 amino acids. Trimming stripped 2 bases from V and 7 bases from J, with 6 bases between. This CDR3 reads CASSLEAQPQHF. Here the CDR3 DNA reads TGTGCCAGCAGTTTAGAAGCCCAGCCCCAGCATTTT.

This chain links TRBV19 with TRBJ2-2, with 8 bases aligning to TRBD1. CDR1 is LNHDA and CDR2 is SQIVND in the germline V gene (reference sequence). The V segment lost 4 bases and the J segment 6 bases; nucleotides outside the gene matches: 1. The CDR3 spans 13 residues. CDR3 sequence reads: CASSKDRAGELFF. In DNA, the CDR3 is TGTGCCAGTAGTAAGGACAGGGCCGGGGAGCTGTTTTTT.

The chain joins TRBV5-1 to TRBJ1-6; D not certain. Trimming shortened V by 9 bases and J by 2 bases, and 12 bases separated the two germline ends. CDR1 is SGHRS and CDR2 is YFSETQ in the germline V gene. This CDR3 is 14 amino acids long. In DNA form, the CDR3 reads TGCGCCACCCGATCCAGGACCTATAATTCACCCCTCCACTTT. Translating it yields CATRSRTYNSPLHF.

The J gene is TRBJ2-1, the V gene TRBV29-1; 7 bases agree with TRBD2. Germline assignment: CDR1 SQVTM and CDR2 ANQGSEA. The length of the CDR3 is 14 residues. Trimming took 3 bases from V and 3 from J; bases not matched to a gene: 5. The CDR3 reads CSVDSGTLYNEQFF. CDR3 nucleotides: TGCAGCGTTGACAGCGGGACTCTCTACAATGAGCAGTTCTTC.

The chain uses TRBV4-1 and TRBJ2-5; D uncertain. This CDR3 is 13 amino acids long. Germline V gene sequence: CDR1 MGHRA, CDR2 YSYEKL. The V end lost 1 base, the J end lost 4 bases, and 7 bases lay between the germline ends. The CDR3, as DNA: TGCGCCAGCAGCCAAGTACTGGGAGAGACCCAGTACTTC. It encodes CASSQVLGETQYF.

The V and J genes are TRBV20-1 and TRBJ2-7, with 7 positions matching TRBD1. The CDR3 spans 15 residues. The germline V gene has CDR1 DFQATT and CDR2 SNEGSKA (reference sequence). V lost 5 bases, J lost 4 bases, and 14 bases stayed unmatched. The CDR3 coding sequence is TGCAGTGCTGCAGCGTTACGACAGACAGGGTACGAGCAGTACTTC. Translated: CSAAALRQTGYEQYF.

The chain uses TRBV5-1 and TRBJ1-1; 8 nucleotides align to TRBD1. The V gene's germline CDR1 is SGHRS and CDR2 YFSETQ. This CDR3 spans 14 amino acids. V was clipped by 4 bases and J by 1 base; unmatched bases: 3. The CDR3, as DNA: TGCGCCAGCAGCGGCGGGACAGGGAACACTGAAGCTTTCTTT. Translating gives CASSGGTGNTEAFF.

The chain recombines TRBV20-1 with TRBJ2-1; no clear D gene. CDR3 length equals 15 residues. V was shortened by 1 base and J by 0 bases, with 10 bases between the two germline ends. Per the germline V gene, CDR1 is DFQATT and CDR2 is SNEGSKA (reference sequence). Here the CDR3 DNA reads TGCAGTGCTAGAGTTATCAGAAGCTCCTACAATGAGCAGTTCTTC. Protein: CSARVIRSSYNEQFF.

This chain connects TRBV29-1 to TRBJ2-1; D unclear. Germline CDR1 SQVTM, CDR2 ANQGSEA. Between the trimmed V and J ends, which lost 7 bases and 0 bases, there was a span of 10 bases. This CDR3 region has 13 residues. For the CDR3, the DNA is TGCAGCGGAAGGGCGAGCTCCTACAATGAGCAGTTCTTC. Its translation: CSGRASSYNEQFF.

The V and J genes are TRBV28 and TRBJ1-3; possible D gene TRBD1, 5 bases. In germline, CDR1 is MDHEN, CDR2 SYDVKM. V lost 8 bases, J lost 0 bases, and 20 bases lay in between. The CDR3 sequence is 17 residues long. The CDR3 sequence is CASEDRLTSISGNTIYF. The DNA for the CDR3 is TGTGCCAGCGAAGACAGACTCACTTCGATCTCTGGAAACACCATATATTTT.

The chain has TRBV7-2 and TRBJ2-1; the D gene is possibly TRBD1 (5 bases). Germline-derived CDR1 and CDR2 are SGHTA and FQGNSA. The CDR3 spans 11 residues. The V gene lost 8 bases and the J gene lost 10 bases, with 12 bases spanning the gap. The CDR3, as DNA: TGTGCCAGCGGCGAAAAGGGGGAGCAGTTCTTC. Amino acids: CASGEKGEQFF.

This chain links TRBV13 with TRBJ1-2, with D perhaps matching TRBD1 (6 bases). The germline CDR1 and CDR2 sequences are PRHDT and FYEKMQ (reference sequence). The CDR3 sequence is 14 residues long. V was cut by 0 bases and J by 8 bases, with 13 bases left in between. The CDR3 bases are TGTGCCAGCAGCTTAGGCAGGGGCCTGGAGGGCTACACCTTC. Translating gives CASSLGRGLEGYTF.

The chain combines TRBV19 with TRBJ1-2; 8 positions match TRBD1. This CDR3 is built from 14 residues. Trimming at V came to 8 bases and at J to 2 bases, leaving 7 bases not matched to a gene. In germline, CDR1 is LNHDA, CDR2 SQIVND (reference sequence). The CDR3 DNA reads as TGTGCCAGTGTCCAGGGGGCGCGGAACTATGGCTACACCTTC. This encodes CASVQGARNYGYTF.

The chain has TRBV14 and TRBJ2-1; TRBD2 matches at 11 bases. The CDR3 runs to 17 residues. Germline V gene data show CDR1 as SGHDN and CDR2 as FVKESK. V was pared by 2 bases and J by 3 bases, with 6 bases of the junction left unmatched. The CDR3 DNA is TGTGCCAGCAGCCAACGGCGACTAGCGGGATACTACAATGAGCAGTTCTTC. Protein product: CASSQRRLAGYYNEQFF.

The table lists this clonotype with a few counts. The chain combines TRBV6-2 or TRBV6-3 with TRBJ2-4, with no clear D. Germline V lookup: CDR1 MNHEY, CDR2 SVGEGT. The CDR3 runs to 10 residues. V lost 8 bases to trimming and J lost 13 bases, with 12 bases between them. CDR3 sequence: CASGVATQYF. CDR3 DNA sequence: TGTGCCAGCGGGGTGGCTACACAGTACTTC.

This sequence joins TRBV19 and TRBJ1-6; the D is unclear. Trimming removed 3 bases at V and 7 bases at J, with 10 bases between. Per the germline V gene, CDR1 is LNHDA and CDR2 is SQIVND (reference sequence). The CDR3 runs 14 residues. The CDR3 nucleotides are TGTGCCAGTAGTATCGGGCAGCCGAATTCACCCCTCCACTTT. It codes for CASSIGQPNSPLHF. Supplemented by reference TRBV19 and TRBJ1-6, the full variable domain reads DGGITQSPKYLFRKEGQNVTLSCEQNLNHDAMYWYRQDPGQGLRLIYYSQIVNDFQKGDIAEGYSVSREKKESFPLTVTSAQKNPTAFYLCASSIGQPNSPLHFGNGTRLTVT.